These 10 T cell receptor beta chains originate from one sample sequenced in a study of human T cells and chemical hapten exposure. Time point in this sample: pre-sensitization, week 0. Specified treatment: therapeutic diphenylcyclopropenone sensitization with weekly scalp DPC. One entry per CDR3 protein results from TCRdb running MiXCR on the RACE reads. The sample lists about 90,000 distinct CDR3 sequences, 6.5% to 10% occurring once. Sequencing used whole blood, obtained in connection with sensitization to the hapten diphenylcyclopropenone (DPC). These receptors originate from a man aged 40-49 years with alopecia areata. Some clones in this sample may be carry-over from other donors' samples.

The CDR3 is CASSQAASGRNTGELFF. CDR3 coding DNA: TGCGCCAGCAGCCAAGCTGCGAGCGGGAGGAACACCGGGGAGCTGTTTTTT. This chain uses TRBV4-3 with TRBJ2-2; 8 nucleotides match TRBD2. CDR3 size: 17 residues. Unmatched junction bases numbered 5, after V lost 1 base and J lost 1 base. Germline V lookup: CDR1 LGHNA, CDR2 YSLEER.

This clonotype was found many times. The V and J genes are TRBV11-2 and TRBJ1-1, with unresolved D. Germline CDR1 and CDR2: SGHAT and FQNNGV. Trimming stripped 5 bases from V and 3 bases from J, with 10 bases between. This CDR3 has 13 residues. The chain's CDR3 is CASSTRSYTEAFF. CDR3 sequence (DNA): TGTGCCAGCAGCACCCGCTCATACACTGAAGCTTTCTTT.

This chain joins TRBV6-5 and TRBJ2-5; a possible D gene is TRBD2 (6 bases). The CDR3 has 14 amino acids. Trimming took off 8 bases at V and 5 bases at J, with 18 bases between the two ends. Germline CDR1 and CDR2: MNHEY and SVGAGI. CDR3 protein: CASGRLGALETQYF. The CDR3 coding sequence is TGTGCCAGCGGGAGGCTTGGAGCGTTGGAGACCCAGTACTTC.

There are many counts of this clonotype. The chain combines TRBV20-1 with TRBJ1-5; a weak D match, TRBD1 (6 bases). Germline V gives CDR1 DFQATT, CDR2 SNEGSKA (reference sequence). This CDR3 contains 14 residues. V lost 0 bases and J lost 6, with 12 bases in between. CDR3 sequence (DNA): TGCAGTGCTAGAGATCCTACAGGGAGTCAGCCCCAGCATTTT. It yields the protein CSARDPTGSQPQHF.

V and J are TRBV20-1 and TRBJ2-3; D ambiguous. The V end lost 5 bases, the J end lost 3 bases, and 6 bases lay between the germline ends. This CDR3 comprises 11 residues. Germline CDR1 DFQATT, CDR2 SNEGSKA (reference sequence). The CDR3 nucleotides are TGCAGTGCTCTACCTACAGATACGCAGTATTTT. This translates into CSALPTDTQYF.

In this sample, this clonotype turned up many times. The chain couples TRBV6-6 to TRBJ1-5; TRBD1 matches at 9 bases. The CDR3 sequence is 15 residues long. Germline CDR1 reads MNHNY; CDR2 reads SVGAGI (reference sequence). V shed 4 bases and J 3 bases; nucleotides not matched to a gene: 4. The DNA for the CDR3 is TGTGCCAGCAGTTCCACAGGGGGCTACAATCAGCCCCAGCATTTT. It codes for CASSSTGGYNQPQHF.

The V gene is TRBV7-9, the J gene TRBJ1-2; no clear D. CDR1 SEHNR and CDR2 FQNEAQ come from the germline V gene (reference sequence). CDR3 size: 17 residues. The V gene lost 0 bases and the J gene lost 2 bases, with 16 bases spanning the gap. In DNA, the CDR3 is TGTGCCAGCAGCTTAGCCGGATCCACCAGGTTAAACTATGGCTACACCTTC. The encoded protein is CASSLAGSTRLNYGYTF.

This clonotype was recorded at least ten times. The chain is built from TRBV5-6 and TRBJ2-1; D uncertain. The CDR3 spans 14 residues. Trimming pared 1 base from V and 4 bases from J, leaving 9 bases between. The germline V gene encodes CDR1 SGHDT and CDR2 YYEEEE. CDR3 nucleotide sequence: TGTGCCAGCAGCTTGAACAGCGCATACAATGAGCAGTTCTTC. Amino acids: CASSLNSAYNEQFF.

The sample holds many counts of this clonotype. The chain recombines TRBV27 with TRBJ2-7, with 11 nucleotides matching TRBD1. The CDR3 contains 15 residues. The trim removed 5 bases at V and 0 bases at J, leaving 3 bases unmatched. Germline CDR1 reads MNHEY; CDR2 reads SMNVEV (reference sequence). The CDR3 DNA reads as TGTGCCAGCAGTCGGGGGACAGGGGGCTCCTACGAGCAGTACGTC. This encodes CASSRGTGGSYEQYV.

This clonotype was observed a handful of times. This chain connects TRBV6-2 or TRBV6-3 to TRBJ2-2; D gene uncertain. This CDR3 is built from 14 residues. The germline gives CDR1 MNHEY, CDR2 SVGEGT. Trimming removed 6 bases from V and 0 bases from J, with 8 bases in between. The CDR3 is CASSQTPNTGELFF. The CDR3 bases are TGTGCCAGCAGCCAGACCCCGAACACCGGGGAGCTGTTTTTT.